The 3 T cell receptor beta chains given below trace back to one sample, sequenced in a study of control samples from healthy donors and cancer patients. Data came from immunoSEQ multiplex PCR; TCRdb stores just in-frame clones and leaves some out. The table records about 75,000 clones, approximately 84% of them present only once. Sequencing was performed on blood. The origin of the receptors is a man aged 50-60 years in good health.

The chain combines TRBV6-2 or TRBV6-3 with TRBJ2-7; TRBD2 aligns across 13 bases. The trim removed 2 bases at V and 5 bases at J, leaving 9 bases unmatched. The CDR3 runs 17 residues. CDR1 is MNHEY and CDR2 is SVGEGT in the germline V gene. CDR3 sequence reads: CASSYGLAGEITDEQYF. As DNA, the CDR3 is TGTGCCAGCAGTTACGGACTAGCGGGAGAAATTACGGACGAGCAGTACTTC.

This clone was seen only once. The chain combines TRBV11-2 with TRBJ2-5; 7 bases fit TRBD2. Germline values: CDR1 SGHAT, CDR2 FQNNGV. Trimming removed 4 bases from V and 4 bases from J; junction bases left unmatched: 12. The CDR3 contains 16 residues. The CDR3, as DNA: TGTGCCAGCAGCTCTCGAGGGAGGGCCATAGGAGAGACCCAGTACTTC. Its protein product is CASSSRGRAIGETQYF.

DNA of the CDR3: TGTGCCAGTAGTGTGAGTGGAGCAACTAATGAAAAACTGTTTTTT. It translates to CASSVSGATNEKLFF. The chain is built from TRBV19 and TRBJ1-4; D gene ambiguous. Trimming removed 5 bases from V and 0 bases from J, with 10 bases in between. The CDR3 sequence is 15 residues long. Germline CDR1 LNHDA, CDR2 SQIVND (reference sequence).